This entry lists 8 T cell receptor beta chains sequenced from one sample in a study of blood T cell repertoires in COVID-19. Libraries were prepared by immunoSEQ multiplex PCR; TCRdb keeps only in-frame clonotypes and omits some of them. The repertoire holds under 250,000 clones, with approximately 84% as singletons. Source material: peripheral blood. These receptors all come from a man in his fifties or sixties with COVID-19, enrolled during active disease.

About this clone itself: The sample carries other DNA sequences with the same CDR3. This chain joins TRBV18 and TRBJ2-7, with no clear D. With 3 bases removed from V and 2 bases from J, the gap between germline ends came to 5 bases. This CDR3 comprises 12 residues. Germline loops: CDR1 KGHSH, CDR2 LQKENI. CDR3 sequence: CASSPRAYEQYF. The CDR3 DNA reads as TGTGCCAGCTCACCCCGGGCCTACGAGCAGTACTTC.

The chain carries TRBV30 and TRBJ2-5; 10 bases agree with TRBD2. The CDR3 is 16 residues long. J lost 3 bases, V lost 4 bases, and 11 bases had no gene match. CDR1 and CDR2 from the germline V gene are GTSNPN and SVGIG (reference sequence). This chain's CDR3 is CAWTPRGSGGKETQYF. The CDR3 DNA reads TGTGCCTGGACCCCCAGGGGTAGCGGGGGGAAAGAGACCCAGTACTTC.

The chain links TRBV9 to TRBJ2-1, with D perhaps TRBD2 (6 bases). CDR3 length: 13 residues. Germline-derived CDR1 and CDR2 are SGDLS and YYNGEE. With 3 bases removed from V and 8 bases from J, the gap between germline ends came to 12 bases. CDR3: CASSAARDYEQFF. The CDR3 DNA reads as TGTGCCAGCAGCGCTGCCCGGGACTATGAGCAGTTCTTC.

The V call is TRBV7-8, the J call TRBJ1-2; D not certain. This CDR3 contains 14 residues. Trimming removed 0 bases from V and 2 bases from J, with 7 bases in between. Germline V gene data show CDR1 as SGHVS and CDR2 as FQNEAQ. This CDR3 is CASSLAAENYGYTF. The CDR3 nucleotides are TGTGCCAGCAGCTTAGCGGCGGAGAACTATGGCTACACCTTC.

The rearrangement links TRBV28 to TRBJ2-5; 11 bases agree with TRBD2. Trimming took 6 bases from V and 4 from J; bases not matched to a gene: 10. Germline V gene lookup returns CDR1 MDHEN and CDR2 SYDVKM. The CDR3 runs to 16 residues. Here the CDR3 DNA reads TGTGCCAGCAGCGCAGATAGCGGGGGGGCCGCAGAGACCCAGTACTTC. Its translation is CASSADSGGAAETQYF.

The genes are TRBV7-2 and TRBJ2-1, with TRBD1 matching over 11 bases. The germline V gene encodes CDR1 SGHTA and CDR2 FQGNSA. The CDR3 is made up of 16 amino acids. Unmatched junction bases numbered 5, after V lost 4 bases and J lost 3 bases. The CDR3 loop is CASSWGDRGSYNEQFF. The CDR3 bases are TGTGCCAGCAGCTGGGGGGACAGGGGGAGCTACAATGAGCAGTTCTTC.

This clone was counted only a few times. This sequence joins TRBV18 and TRBJ1-2; D unclear. This CDR3 spans 13 amino acids. CDR1 and CDR2 (germline): KGHSH, LQKENI. Trimming shortened V by 3 bases and J by 4 bases, and 9 bases separated the two germline ends. The CDR3 protein is CASSPEKIYGYTF. CDR3 DNA sequence: TGTGCCAGCTCACCTGAGAAAATCTATGGCTACACCTTC.

The chain carries TRBV12-3 or TRBV12-4 and TRBJ2-7; no definite D call. The ends were cut back, 4 bases at V and 0 bases at J, with 4 bases in the middle. The CDR3 contains 12 residues. The CDR3 region has the DNA TGTGCCAGCAGTTCTAGCTCCTACGAGCAGTACTTC. Amino acids: CASSSSSYEQYF.